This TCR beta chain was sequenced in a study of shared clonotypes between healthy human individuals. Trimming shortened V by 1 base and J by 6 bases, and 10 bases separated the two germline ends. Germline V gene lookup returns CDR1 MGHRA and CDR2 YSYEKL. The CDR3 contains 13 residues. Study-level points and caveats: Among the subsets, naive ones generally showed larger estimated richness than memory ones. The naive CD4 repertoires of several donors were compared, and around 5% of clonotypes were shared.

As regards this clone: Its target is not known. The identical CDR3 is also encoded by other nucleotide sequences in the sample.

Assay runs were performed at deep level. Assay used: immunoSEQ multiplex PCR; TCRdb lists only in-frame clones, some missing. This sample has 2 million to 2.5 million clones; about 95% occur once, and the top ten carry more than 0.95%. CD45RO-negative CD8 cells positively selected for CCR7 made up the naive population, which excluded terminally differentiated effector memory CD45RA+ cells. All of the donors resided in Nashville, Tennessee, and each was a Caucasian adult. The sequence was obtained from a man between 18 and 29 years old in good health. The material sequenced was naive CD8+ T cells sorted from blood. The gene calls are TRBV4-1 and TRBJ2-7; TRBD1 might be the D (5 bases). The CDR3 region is CASSQAPRGEQYF. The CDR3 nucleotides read TGCGCCAGCAGCCAAGCCCCAAGGGGCGAGCAGTACTTC.